The text below deals with one T cell receptor beta chain. Its antigen is currently unknown. The assay was immunoSEQ multiplex PCR, and TCRdb's table has in-frame clones only and misses some. This sample yields about 82,000 clones, of which around 84% are seen a single time; 6.5% belongs to the top ten. This sample is drawn from a study of OX40 agonist ivuxolimab in advanced cancers. Study-wide points: Researchers report that CD8+ T cells had, on average, more expanded clones than CD4+. There was clonal expansion of CD4+ and CD8+ blood T cells by week 6 at 0.1 to 3.0 mg/kg. The authors also found low normalized T-cell clonal expansion in some nonresponders.

V was shortened by 0 bases and J by 7 bases, with 10 bases between the two germline ends. CDR3 length: 14 amino acids. Per the germline V gene, CDR1 is SGHRS and CDR2 is YFSETQ. The specimen was CD4+ or CD8+ T cells sorted from blood, collected in a trial of the OX40 agonist ivuxolimab. The sequence came from an adult with an advanced solid tumor such as melanoma, head and neck, liver or kidney cancer. The chain is built from TRBV5-1 and TRBJ2-2; maybe TRBD2 (6 bases). The CDR3 DNA reads TGCGCCAGCAGCTTGGCTAGCGAGAGCGGGGAGCTGTTTTTT. Residues: CASSLASESGELFF.